This T cell receptor (beta chain) was documented in a study of shared clonotypes between healthy human individuals. Profiled with immunoSEQ multiplex PCR; TCRdb holds only in-frame clones, not every one. The sample has 2 million to 2.5 million clones; around 90% are singletons. Regarding this clone: This sample also contains other DNA sequences that code for the same CDR3.

Trimming stripped 0 bases from V and 0 bases from J, with 10 bases between. This CDR3 comprises 16 residues. Germline assignment: CDR1 SGHRS and CDR2 YFSETQ. Specimen: naive CD4+ T cells from PBMCs. Subset reported: CD45RA+ positively selected. The chain recombines TRBV5-1 with TRBJ1-3; D gene unclear. This receptor was taken from a man aged 18-30 years in good health. Some clones in this sample may be carry-over from other donors' samples. The CDR3 DNA reads TGCGCCAGCAGCTTGGAGGGAGGCTTCTCTGGAAACACCATATATTTT. This sequence encodes CASSLEGGFSGNTIYF.